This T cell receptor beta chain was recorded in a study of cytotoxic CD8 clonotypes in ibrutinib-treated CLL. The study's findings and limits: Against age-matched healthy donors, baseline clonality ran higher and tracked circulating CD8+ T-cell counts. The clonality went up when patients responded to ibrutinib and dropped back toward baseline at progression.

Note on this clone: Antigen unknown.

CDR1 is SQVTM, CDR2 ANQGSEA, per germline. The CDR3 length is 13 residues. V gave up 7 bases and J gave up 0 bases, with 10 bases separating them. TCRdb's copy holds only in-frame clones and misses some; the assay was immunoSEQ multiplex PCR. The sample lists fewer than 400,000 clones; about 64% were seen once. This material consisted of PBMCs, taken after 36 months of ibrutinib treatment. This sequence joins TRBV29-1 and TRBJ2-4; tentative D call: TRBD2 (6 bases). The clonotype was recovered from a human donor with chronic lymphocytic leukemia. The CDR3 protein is CSGRGIAKNIQYF. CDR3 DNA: TGCAGCGGTCGGGGGATAGCCAAAAACATTCAGTACTTC.